Below, one TCR beta chain is given with its context. The assay was immunoSEQ multiplex PCR, and TCRdb's table has in-frame clones only and misses some. The sample contains 130,000 to 150,000 clones, roughly 90% of which appear only once. These data are taken from a study of control samples from healthy donors and cancer patients. The specimen was blood. This clonotype originated in a man aged 25 to 40 in good health.

This chain's CDR3 is CASKRSNTEAFF. The CDR3 region has the DNA TGTGCCAGCAAACGATCGAACACTGAAGCTTTCTTT. The chain links TRBV12-3 or TRBV12-4 to TRBJ1-1; no clear D gene. The V end was cut by 7 bases, the J end by 1 base, with 7 bases between. This CDR3 is built from 12 residues.